The T cell receptor (beta chain) described here comes from a study of beta chain features in type 1 diabetes. Expressed TCRB transcripts were sequenced after all isolated RNA was converted to cDNA. The assay was immunoSEQ multiplex PCR, and TCRdb's table has in-frame clones only and misses some. Of about 900,000 clones in the sample, roughly 16% were seen once. This TCR came from a woman aged 18-35 years in good health. Input material: naive CD4+ T cells from blood.

The CDR3 nucleotides are TGTGCCAGCAGCCGCGGACTAGCGCCGCATGAGCAGTTCTTC. Its protein product is CASSRGLAPHEQFF. The chain combines TRBV11-3 with TRBJ2-1; 9 positions agree with TRBD2. CDR1 and CDR2 from the germline V gene are SGHNT and YENEEA. Germline trimming cut 5 bases from V and 8 bases from J; bases unmatched to any gene: 7. CDR3 length: 14 residues.